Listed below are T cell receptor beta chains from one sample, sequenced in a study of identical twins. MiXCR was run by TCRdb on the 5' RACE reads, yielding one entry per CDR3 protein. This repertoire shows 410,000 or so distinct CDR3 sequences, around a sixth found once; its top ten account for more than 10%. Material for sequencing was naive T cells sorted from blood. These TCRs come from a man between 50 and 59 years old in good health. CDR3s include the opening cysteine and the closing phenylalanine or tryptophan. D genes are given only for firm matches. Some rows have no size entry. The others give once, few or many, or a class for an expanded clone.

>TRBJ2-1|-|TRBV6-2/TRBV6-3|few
CASSYRRGLVIHNEQFF
TGTGCCAGCAGTTACCGCCGTGGGCTAGTCATCCACAATGAGCAGTTCTTC
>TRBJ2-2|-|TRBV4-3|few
CASSQVPYTGELFF
TGCGCCAGCAGCCAAGTACCGTACACCGGGGAGCTGTTTTTT
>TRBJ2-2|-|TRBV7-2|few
CASSSRLDSTGELFF
TGTGCCAGCAGCTCCCGACTAGACTCCACCGGGGAGCTGTTTTTT
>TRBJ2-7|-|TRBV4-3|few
CASSQAFSSSYEQYF
TGCGCCAGCAGCCAGGCCTTCTCCAGCTCCTACGAGCAGTACTTC
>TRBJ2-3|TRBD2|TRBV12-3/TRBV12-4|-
CASSLALSGTDTQYF
TGTGCCAGCAGTTTAGCTCTTAGCGGGACAGATACGCAGTATTTT
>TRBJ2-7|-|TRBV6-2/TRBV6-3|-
CASSPPTVSYEQYF
TGTGCCAGCAGTCCCCCGACGGTCTCCTACGAGCAGTACTTC
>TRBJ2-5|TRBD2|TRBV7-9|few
CAVLALETQYF
TGTGCCGTACTAGCGCTGGAGACCCAGTACTTC
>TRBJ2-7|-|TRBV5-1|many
CASRKDTYEQYF
TGCGCCAGCCGCAAGGATACCTACGAGCAGTACTTC
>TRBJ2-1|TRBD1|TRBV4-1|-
CASSLRTGGINEQFF
TGCGCCAGCAGCCTACGGACAGGGGGTATCAATGAGCAGTTCTTC
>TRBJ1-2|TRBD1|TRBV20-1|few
CSARRDSHANYGYTF
TGCAGTGCTAGGCGGGACAGCCACGCTAACTATGGCTACACCTTC
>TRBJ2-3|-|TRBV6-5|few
CASRLARSTDTQYF
TGTGCCAGCAGGTTAGCGCGTAGCACAGATACGCAGTATTTT
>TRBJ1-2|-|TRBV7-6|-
CASSPRDFNYGYTF
TGTGCCAGCAGCCCCCGGGACTTCAACTATGGCTACACCTTC
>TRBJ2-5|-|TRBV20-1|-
CSARGLEGGQETQYF
TGCAGTGCTAGAGGGCTGGAGGGGGGGCAAGAGACCCAGTACTTC
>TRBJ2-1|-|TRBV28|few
CASSFNRDVEQFF
TGTGCCAGCAGTTTTAACCGGGACGTTGAGCAGTTCTTC
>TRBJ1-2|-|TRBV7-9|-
CASSLNQGQLLNYGYTF
TGTGCCAGCAGCTTAAATCAGGGGCAACTCCTGAACTATGGCTACACCTTC
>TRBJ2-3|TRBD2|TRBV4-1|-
CASSQEVAGVSLGTDTQYF
TGCGCCAGCAGCCAAGAGGTGGCGGGGGTATCCCTCGGCACAGATACGCAGTATTTT
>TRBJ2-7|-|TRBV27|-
CASSLTVYSRYEQYF
TGTGCCAGCAGTTTAACAGTCTACTCGCGGTACGAGCAGTACTTC
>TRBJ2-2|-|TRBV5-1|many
CASSLDGPTGELFF
TGCGCCAGCAGCCTGGACGGACCGACCGGGGAGCTGTTTTTT
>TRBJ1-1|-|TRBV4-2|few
CASSQGGATNTEAFF
TGTGCCAGCAGCCAAGGAGGAGCTACGAACACTGAAGCTTTCTTT
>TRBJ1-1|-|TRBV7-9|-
CASSSDTFNEAFF
TGTGCCAGCAGCTCGGACACCTTCAATGAAGCTTTCTTT
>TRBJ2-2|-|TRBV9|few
CASSVSDGELFF
TGTGCCAGCAGCGTATCGGACGGGGAGCTGTTTTTT
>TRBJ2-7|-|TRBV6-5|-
CASSSPGGPTYEQYF
TGTGCCAGCAGTTCCCCCGGGGGTCCAACCTACGAGCAGTACTTC
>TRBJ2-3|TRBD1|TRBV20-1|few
CSASADRGPTDTQYF
TGCAGTGCTAGTGCTGACAGGGGGCCCACAGATACGCAGTATTTT
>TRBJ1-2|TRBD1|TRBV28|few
CASRNDRGLYGYTF
TGTGCCAGCCGGAACGACAGGGGCCTCTATGGCTACACCTTC
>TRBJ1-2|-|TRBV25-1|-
CASSEQTYYGYTF
TGTGCCAGCAGTGAGCAGACCTACTATGGCTACACCTTC
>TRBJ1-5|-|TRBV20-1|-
CSARSPEGNQPQHF
TGCAGTGCTAGGAGCCCGGAGGGGAATCAGCCCCAGCATTTT
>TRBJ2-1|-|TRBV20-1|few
CSGLNNEQFF
TGCAGTGGCTTAAACAATGAGCAGTTCTTC
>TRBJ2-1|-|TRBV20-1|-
CSASGGPSDNEQFF
TGCAGTGCTAGCGGGGGGCCAAGCGACAATGAGCAGTTCTTC
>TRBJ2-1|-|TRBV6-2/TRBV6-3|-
CASWAGANYYNEQFF
TGTGCCAGCTGGGCAGGGGCCAACTACTACAATGAGCAGTTCTTC
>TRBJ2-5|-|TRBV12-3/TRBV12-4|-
CASSTTQETQYF
TGTGCCAGCAGCACCACTCAAGAGACCCAGTACTTC
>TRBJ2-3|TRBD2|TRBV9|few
CASSVGTSGGAGTDTQYF
TGTGCCAGCAGCGTTGGAACTAGCGGGGGGGCCGGCACAGATACGCAGTATTTT
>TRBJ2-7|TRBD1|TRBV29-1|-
CSALDRSWEQYF
TGCAGCGCCTTGGACAGGTCGTGGGAGCAGTACTTC
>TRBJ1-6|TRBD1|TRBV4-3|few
CASSHLDRDNNSPLHF
TGCGCCAGCAGCCACCTGGACAGGGACAATAATTCACCCCTCCACTTT
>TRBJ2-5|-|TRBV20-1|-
CSAEGLIETQYF
TGCAGTGCTGAGGGCCTGATTGAGACCCAGTACTTC
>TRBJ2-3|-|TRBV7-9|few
CASSPLASDTQYF
TGTGCCAGCAGCCCACTAGCATCGGATACGCAGTATTTT
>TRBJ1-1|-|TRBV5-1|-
CASAEPPNTEAFF
TGCGCCAGCGCCGAACCGCCGAACACTGAAGCTTTCTTT
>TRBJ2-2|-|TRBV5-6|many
CASRRRGITGELFF
TGTGCCAGCAGGCGACGGGGCATCACCGGGGAGCTGTTTTTT
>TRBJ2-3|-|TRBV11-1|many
CASRIGFGSADTQYF
TGTGCCAGCCGAATAGGGTTCGGATCGGCAGATACGCAGTATTTT
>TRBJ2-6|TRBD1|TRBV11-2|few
CASSYGTGVRWPANVLTF
TGTGCCAGCAGCTACGGGACAGGGGTTCGGTGGCCAGCCAACGTCCTGACTTTC
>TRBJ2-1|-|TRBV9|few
CASSKSLSSYNEQFF
TGTGCCAGCAGCAAAAGCCTAAGCTCCTACAATGAGCAGTTCTTC
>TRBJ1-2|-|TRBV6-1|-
CASSSTVGYTF
TGTGCCAGCAGTAGTACGGTTGGCTACACCTTC
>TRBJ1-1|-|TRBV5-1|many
CASSLEAGRTEAFF
TGCGCCAGCAGCTTGGAGGCAGGGCGCACTGAAGCTTTCTTT
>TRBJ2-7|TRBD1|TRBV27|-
CASSSLGTGRYEQYF
TGTGCCAGCAGTTCCCTCGGGACAGGGAGATACGAGCAGTACTTC
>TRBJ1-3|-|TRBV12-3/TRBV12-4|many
CASSQSSGNTIYF
TGTGCCAGCAGTCAGAGCTCTGGAAACACCATATATTTT
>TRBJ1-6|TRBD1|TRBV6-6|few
CASRTGANSPLHF
TGTGCCAGCAGGACAGGGGCTAATTCACCCCTCCACTTT
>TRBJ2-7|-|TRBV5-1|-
CASSLSSNSYEQYF
TGCGCCAGCAGCTTGTCTTCCAACTCCTACGAGCAGTACTTC
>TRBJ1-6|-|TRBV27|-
CASSSSGRNSPLHF
TGTGCCAGCAGTTCAAGCGGGCGTAATTCACCCCTCCACTTT